These T cell receptor beta chains were read from a single sample in a study of cytomegalovirus exposure and HLA in healthy donors. Clones were sequenced by immunoSEQ multiplex PCR, and TCRdb holds only the in-frame ones, with some missing. The repertoire includes around 190,000 clones, roughly 9.4% of them detected once, and 1% to 1.5% sits in the top ten. The sequenced sample consisted of PBMCs. These receptors all come from a woman in her twenties or thirties in good health and CMV-seropositive. Each CDR3 is given with its conserved first and last residue. The D gene is left open where the match is weak. The size entry is marked missing in some rows and otherwise reads once, few, many or a size class.

TRBD2 | NA | TRBJ2-2 | TRBV10-1 | CASGTGTSGRSGELFF | TGCGCCAGCGGAACAGGGACTAGCGGGAGATCCGGGGAGCTGTTTTTT
NA | NA | TRBJ2-5 | TRBV10-1 | CASSDGGYQETQYF | TGCGCCAGCAGTGATGGAGGGTACCAAGAGACCCAGTACTTC
TRBD1 | many | TRBJ2-7 | TRBV6-1 | CASSDWDRGSEYF | TGTGCCAGCAGTGACTGGGACAGAGGGTCCGAGTACTTC
TRBD1 | NA | TRBJ1-2 | TRBV5-4 | CASSLGGGRYSTGPYGYTF | TGTGCCAGCAGCTTGGGTGGGGGTCGGTACTCGACAGGGCCCTATGGCTACACCTTC
NA | NA | TRBJ2-7 | TRBV6-1 | CASCRDTSYEQYF | TGTGCCAGCTGCCGGGACACTTCCTACGAGCAGTACTTC
TRBD2 | few | TRBJ2-7 | TRBV4-1 | CASSQEPSGATYEQYF | TGCGCCAGCAGCCAAGAACCTAGCGGGGCAACCTACGAGCAGTACTTC
TRBD2 | NA | TRBJ2-7 | TRBV6-6 | CASSYPAGGPGEQYF | TGTGCCAGCAGTTACCCAGCGGGAGGGCCGGGGGAGCAGTACTTC
NA | few | TRBJ2-1 | TRBV11-3 | CASSGHRDYEQFF | TGTGCCAGCAGCGGCCACAGGGATTACGAGCAGTTCTTC
NA | few | TRBJ1-1 | TRBV11-3 | CASSLDPGVNTEAFF | TGTGCCAGCAGCTTAGATCCGGGTGTGAACACTGAAGCTTTCTTT
NA | NA | TRBJ2-5 | TRBV21-1 | CASRADRALQETQYF | TGTGCCAGCAGGGCGGACAGGGCCCTCCAAGAGACCCAGTACTTC
NA | NA | TRBJ2-4 | TRBV5-6 | CASSFAGLNIQYF | TGTGCCAGCAGCTTTGCGGGTTTGAACATTCAGTACTTC
TRBD2 | few | TRBJ2-1 | TRBV2 | CASSALTSGRYNEQFF | TGTGCCAGCAGTGCCTTGACTAGCGGGAGGTACAATGAGCAGTTCTTC
TRBD1 | NA | TRBJ2-7 | TRBV5-1 | CASSQTGSSYEQYF | TGCGCCAGCAGCCAGACAGGGAGCTCCTACGAGCAGTACTTC
TRBD2 | NA | TRBJ2-1 | TRBV19 | CASSLRQGGRSDEQFF | TGTGCCAGTAGTCTTCGTCAGGGCGGGAGGTCTGATGAGCAGTTCTTC
TRBD1 | NA | TRBJ2-7 | TRBV18 | CASSPGQGGDEQYF | TGTGCCAGCTCGCCGGGACAGGGAGGAGACGAGCAGTACTTC
TRBD1 | few | TRBJ2-3 | TRBV5-4 | CASSWGQDNTDTQYF | TGTGCCAGCAGTTGGGGACAGGACAACACAGATACGCAGTATTTT
NA | few | TRBJ2-2 | TRBV19 | CASSMSITPGELFF | TGTGCCAGTAGTATGAGTATCACGCCCGGGGAGCTGTTTTTT
TRBD2 | NA | TRBJ2-1 | TRBV5-1 | CASSLSGLGDNEQFF | TGCGCCAGCAGCTTGAGCGGACTAGGAGACAATGAGCAGTTCTTC
NA | few | TRBJ2-7 | TRBV30 | CAWSVSSSGFYEQYF | TGTGCCTGGAGTGTAAGCTCATCGGGGTTCTACGAGCAGTACTTC
TRBD1 | few | TRBJ1-2 | TRBV5-4 | CASSLDTGGYGYTF | TGTGCCAGCAGCCTAGACACAGGGGGGTATGGCTACACCTTC
NA | few | TRBJ2-7 | TRBV2 | CAGTWGVGYEQYF | TGTGCCGGTACGTGGGGAGTAGGCTACGAGCAGTACTTC
NA | NA | TRBJ2-1 | TRBV2 | CASSERQGVYNEQFF | TGTGCCAGCAGTGAGAGGCAGGGCGTCTACAATGAGCAGTTCTTC
NA | few | TRBJ2-5 | TRBV7-2 | CASSPSNRETQYF | TGTGCCAGCAGTCCGAGTAATCGAGAGACCCAGTACTTC
NA | NA | TRBJ2-3 | TRBV7-8 | CASSPDRRGRDDTQYF | TGTGCCAGCAGCCCGGATAGGAGGGGAAGGGATGATACGCAGTATTTT
TRBD1 | few | TRBJ2-2 | TRBV6-1 | CASRRTGTGELFF | TGTGCCAGCAGGCGGACAGGGACCGGGGAGCTGTTTTTT
NA | NA | TRBJ1-2 | TRBV9 | CASSSGTRTLYGYTF | TGTGCCAGCAGCTCCGGGACACGGACTCTTTATGGCTACACCTTC
NA | few | TRBJ1-5 | TRBV28 | CASRLRGRDQPQHF | TGTGCCAGCAGGCTGAGGGGGAGGGATCAGCCCCAGCATTTT